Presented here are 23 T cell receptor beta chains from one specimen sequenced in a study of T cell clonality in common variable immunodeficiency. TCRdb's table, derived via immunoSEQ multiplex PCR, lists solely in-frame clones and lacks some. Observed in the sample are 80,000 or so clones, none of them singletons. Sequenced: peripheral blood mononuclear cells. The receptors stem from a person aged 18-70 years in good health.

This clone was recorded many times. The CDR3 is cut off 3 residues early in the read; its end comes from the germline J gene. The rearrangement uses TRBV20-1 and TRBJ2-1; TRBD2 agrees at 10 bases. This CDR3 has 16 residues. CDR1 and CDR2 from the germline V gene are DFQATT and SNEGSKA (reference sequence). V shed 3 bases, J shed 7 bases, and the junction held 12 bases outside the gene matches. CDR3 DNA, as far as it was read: TGCAGTGCTAGTTTATGGCTAGCGGGAGTTCGGAATGAG. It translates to CSASLWLAGVRNE. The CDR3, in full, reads CSASLWLAGVRNEQFF.

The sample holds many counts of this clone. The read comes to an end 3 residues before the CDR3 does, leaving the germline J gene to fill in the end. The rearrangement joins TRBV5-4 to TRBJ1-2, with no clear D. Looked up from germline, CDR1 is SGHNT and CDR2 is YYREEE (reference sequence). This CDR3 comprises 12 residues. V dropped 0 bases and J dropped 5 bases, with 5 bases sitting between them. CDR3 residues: CASSLDAYGYTF. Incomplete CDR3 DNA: TGTGCCAGCAGCTTGGATGCGTATGGC.

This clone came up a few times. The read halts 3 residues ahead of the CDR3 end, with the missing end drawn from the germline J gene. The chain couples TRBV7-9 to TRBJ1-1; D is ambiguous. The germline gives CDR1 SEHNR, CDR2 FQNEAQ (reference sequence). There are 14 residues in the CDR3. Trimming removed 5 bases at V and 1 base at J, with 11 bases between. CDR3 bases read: TGTGCCAGCAGCCTTGTCCCCCCGAACACTGAA. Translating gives CASSLVPPNTE. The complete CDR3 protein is CASSLVPPNTEAFF.

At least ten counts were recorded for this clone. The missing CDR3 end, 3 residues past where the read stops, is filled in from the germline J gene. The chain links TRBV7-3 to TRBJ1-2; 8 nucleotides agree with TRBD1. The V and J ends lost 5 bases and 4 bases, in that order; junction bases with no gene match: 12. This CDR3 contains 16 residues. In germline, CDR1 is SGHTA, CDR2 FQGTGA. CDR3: CASSPNGQGASYGYTF. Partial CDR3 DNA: TGTGCCAGCAGCCCAAACGGACAGGGAGCTTCCTATGGC. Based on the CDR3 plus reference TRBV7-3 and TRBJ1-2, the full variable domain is GAGVSQTPSNKVTEKGKYVELRCDPISGHTALYWYRQSLGQGPEFLIYFQGTGAADDSGLPNDRFFAVRPEGSVSTLKIQRTERGDSAVYLCASSPNGQGASYGYTFGSGTRLTVV.

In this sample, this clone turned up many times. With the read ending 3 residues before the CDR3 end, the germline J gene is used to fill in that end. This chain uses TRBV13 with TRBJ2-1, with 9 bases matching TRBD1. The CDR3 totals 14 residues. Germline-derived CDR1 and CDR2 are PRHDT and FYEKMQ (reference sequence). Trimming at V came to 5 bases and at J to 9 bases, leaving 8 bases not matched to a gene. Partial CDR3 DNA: TGTGCCAGCAGCAAGGGACAGGGCGTCCGTGAG. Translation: CASSKGQGVRE. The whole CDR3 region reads CASSKGQGVREQFF.

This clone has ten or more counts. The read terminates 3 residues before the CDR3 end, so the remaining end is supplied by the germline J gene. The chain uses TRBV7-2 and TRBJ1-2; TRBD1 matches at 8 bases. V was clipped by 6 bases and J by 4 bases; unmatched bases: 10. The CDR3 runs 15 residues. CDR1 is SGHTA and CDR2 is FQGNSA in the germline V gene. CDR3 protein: CASRVGTGGAYGYTF. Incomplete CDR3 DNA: TGTGCCAGCAGAGTAGGTACAGGGGGTGCCTATGGC.

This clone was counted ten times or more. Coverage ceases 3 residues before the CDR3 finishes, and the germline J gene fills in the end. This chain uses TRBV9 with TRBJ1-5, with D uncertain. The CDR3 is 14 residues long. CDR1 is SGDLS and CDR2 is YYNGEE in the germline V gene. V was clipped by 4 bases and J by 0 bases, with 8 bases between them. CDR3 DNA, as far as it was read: TGTGCCAGCAGCCCGACATCTAGCAATCAGCCC. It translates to CASSPTSSNQP. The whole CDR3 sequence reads CASSPTSSNQPQHF.

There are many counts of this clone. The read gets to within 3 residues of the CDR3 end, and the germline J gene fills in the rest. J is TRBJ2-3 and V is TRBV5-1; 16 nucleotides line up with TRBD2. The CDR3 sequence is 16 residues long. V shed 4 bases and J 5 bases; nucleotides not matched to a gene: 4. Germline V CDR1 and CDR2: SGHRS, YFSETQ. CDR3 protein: CASSAGTSGRGDTQYF. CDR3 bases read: TGCGCCAGCAGCGCTGGGACTAGCGGGAGGGGAGATACG.

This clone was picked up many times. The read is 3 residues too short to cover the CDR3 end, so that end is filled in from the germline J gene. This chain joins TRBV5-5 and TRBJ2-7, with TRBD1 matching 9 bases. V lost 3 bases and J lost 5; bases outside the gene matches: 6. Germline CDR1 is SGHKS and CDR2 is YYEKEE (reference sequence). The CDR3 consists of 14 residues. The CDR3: CASSSGTGLHEQYF. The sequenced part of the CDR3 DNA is TGTGCCAGCAGCTCCGGGACAGGGCTCCACGAG.

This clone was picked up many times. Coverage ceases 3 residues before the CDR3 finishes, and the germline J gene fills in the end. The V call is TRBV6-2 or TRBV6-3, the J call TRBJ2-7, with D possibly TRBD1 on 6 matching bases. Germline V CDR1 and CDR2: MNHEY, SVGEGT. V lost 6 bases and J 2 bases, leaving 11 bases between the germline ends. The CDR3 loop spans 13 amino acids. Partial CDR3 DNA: TGTGCCAGCAGCCTACAGGGCCCCTACGAG. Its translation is CASSLQGPYE. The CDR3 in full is CASSLQGPYEQYF.

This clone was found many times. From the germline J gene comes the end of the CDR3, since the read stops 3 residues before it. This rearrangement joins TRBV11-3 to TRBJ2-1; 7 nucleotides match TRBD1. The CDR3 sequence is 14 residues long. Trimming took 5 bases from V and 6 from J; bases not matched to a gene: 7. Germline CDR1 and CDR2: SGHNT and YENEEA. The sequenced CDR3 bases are TGTGCCAGCAGCCGCCGGGACAGTACCAATGAG. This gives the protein CASSRRDSTNE. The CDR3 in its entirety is CASSRRDSTNEQFF.

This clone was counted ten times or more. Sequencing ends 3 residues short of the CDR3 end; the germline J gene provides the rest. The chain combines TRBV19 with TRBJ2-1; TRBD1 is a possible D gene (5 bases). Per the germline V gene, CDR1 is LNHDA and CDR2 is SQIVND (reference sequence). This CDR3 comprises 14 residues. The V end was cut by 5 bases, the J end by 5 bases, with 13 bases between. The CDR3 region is CASSLRLTDNEQFF. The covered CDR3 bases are TGTGCCAGTAGTCTCCGACTGACAGACAATGAG.

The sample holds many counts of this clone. The CDR3 loop is CASSQPGQALSNQPQHF. CDR3 DNA (partial): TGCGCCAGCAGCCAACCGGGACAGGCTCTCTCCAATCAGCCC. The chain recombines TRBV4-1 with TRBJ1-5; 8 nucleotides match TRBD1. The read terminates 3 residues before the CDR3 end, so the remaining end is supplied by the germline J gene. Germline trimming cut 2 bases from V and 3 bases from J; bases unmatched to any gene: 9. CDR1 is MGHRA, CDR2 YSYEKL, per germline. The CDR3 spans 17 residues.

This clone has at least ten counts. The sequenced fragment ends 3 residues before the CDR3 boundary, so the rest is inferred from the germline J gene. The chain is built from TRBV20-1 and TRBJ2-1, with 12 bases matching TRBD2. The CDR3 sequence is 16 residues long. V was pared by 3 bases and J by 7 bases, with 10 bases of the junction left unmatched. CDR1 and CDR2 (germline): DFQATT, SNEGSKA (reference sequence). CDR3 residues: CSASNRLAGGGNEQFF. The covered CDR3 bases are TGCAGTGCTAGTAATAGGCTAGCGGGAGGGGGTAATGAG.

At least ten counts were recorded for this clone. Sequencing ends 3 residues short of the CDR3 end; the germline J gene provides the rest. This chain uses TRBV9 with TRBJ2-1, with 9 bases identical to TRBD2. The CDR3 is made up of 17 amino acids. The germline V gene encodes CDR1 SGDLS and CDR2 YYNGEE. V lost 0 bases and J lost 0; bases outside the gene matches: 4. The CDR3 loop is CASSVEAAGGSYNEQFF. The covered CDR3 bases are TGTGCCAGCAGCGTAGAAGCAGCGGGGGGCTCCTACAATGAG.

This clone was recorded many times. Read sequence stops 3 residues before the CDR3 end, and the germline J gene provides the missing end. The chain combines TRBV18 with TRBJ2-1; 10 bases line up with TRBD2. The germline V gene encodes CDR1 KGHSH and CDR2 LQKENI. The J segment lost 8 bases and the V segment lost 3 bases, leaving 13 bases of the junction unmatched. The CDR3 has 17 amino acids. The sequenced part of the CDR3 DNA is TGTGCCAGCTCACCTGCTCTAGCGGGAGTATTGCGGGATGAG. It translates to CASSPALAGVLRDE. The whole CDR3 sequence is CASSPALAGVLRDEQFF. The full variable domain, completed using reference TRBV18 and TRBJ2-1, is NAGVMQNPRHLVRRRGQEARLRCSPMKGHSHVYWYRQLPEEGLKFMVYLQKENIIDESGMPKERFSAEFPKEGPSILRIQQVVRGDSAAYFCASSPALAGVLRDEQFFGPGTRLTVL.

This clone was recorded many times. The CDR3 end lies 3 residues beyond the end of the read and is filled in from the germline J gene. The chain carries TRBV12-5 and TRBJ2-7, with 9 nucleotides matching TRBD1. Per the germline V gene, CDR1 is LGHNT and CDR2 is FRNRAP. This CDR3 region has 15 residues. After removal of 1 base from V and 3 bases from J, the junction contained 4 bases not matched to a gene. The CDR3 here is CASGLGTGVYYEQYF. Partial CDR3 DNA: TGTGCTAGTGGTTTGGGGACAGGGGTTTACTACGAG.

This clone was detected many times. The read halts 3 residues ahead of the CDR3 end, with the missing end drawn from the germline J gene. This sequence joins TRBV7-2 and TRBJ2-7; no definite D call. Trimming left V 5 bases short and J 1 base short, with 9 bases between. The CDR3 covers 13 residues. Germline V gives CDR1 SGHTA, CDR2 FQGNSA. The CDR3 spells CASSPDNSYEQYF. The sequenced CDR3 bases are TGTGCCAGCAGCCCAGATAATTCCTACGAG.

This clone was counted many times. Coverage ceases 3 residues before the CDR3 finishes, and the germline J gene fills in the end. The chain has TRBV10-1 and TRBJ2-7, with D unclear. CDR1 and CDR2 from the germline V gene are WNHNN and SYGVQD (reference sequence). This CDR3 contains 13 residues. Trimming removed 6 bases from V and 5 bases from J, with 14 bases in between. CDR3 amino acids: CASSQGLLHEQYF. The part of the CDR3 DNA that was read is TGCGCCAGCAGCCAAGGGCTCCTCCACGAG.

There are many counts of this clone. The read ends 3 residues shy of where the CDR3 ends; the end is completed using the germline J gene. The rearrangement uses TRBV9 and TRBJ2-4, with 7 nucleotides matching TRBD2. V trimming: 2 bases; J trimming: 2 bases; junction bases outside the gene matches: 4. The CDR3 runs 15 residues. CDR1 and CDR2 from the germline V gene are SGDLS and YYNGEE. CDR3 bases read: TGTGCCAGCAGCGTCGCGGGAGAACCCAAAAACATT. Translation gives CASSVAGEPKNI. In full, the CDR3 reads CASSVAGEPKNIQYF.

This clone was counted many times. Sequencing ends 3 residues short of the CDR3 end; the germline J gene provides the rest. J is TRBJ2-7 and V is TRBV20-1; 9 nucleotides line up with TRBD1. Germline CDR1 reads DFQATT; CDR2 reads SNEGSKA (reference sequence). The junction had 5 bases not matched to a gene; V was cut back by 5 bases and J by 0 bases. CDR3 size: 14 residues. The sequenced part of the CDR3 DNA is TGCAGTGCTCCACCGGGACAGGGCTCCTACGAG. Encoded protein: CSAPPGQGSYE. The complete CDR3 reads CSAPPGQGSYEQYF.

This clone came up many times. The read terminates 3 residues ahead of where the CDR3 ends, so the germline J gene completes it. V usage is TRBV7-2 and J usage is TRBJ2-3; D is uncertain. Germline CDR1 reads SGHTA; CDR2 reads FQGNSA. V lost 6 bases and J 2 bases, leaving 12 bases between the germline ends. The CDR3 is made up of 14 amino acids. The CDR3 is CASSTRSSTDTQYF. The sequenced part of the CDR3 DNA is TGTGCCAGCAGTACTCGATCCTCCACAGATACG.

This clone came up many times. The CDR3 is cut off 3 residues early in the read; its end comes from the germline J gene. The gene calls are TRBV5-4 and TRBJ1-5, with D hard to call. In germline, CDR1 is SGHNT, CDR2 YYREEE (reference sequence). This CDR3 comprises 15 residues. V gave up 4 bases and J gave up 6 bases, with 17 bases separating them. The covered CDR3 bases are TGTGCCAGCAGCGACGGACTTACGTCAGCTCAGCCC. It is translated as CASSDGLTSAQP. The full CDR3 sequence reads CASSDGLTSAQPQHF.